The clone carrying this TCR beta chain was recorded at least ten times. The antigen remains unidentified. V lost 2 bases, J lost 8 bases, and 10 bases lay in between. The CDR3 contains 13 residues. Germline V lookup: CDR1 MNHNY, CDR2 SVGAGI (reference sequence). This specimen belongs to a study of blood T cells in healthy people across ages. The study, taken as a whole, reports: Observed TCR beta diversity per million T cells went down as age went up. This fall followed a roughly linear course with age. Diversity was estimated from one million T cells, and these estimates were considered underestimates.

Primed by a sample-barcoded 5' primer and a J-beta primer mix, a second PCR proceeded for about 7 to 11 cycles. Tags on each cDNA molecule came from a template-switch adaptor with 12 random nucleotides. Via MiXCR, TCRdb re-called the 5' RACE reads, giving one row per CDR3 protein. The sample holds around 670,000 distinct CDR3 sequences, about 30% seen once. The TCR comes from a woman aged 80 or over in good health. The chain links TRBV6-6 to TRBJ2-1; D is perhaps TRBD1 or TRBD2 (5 bases each). The sample comprised blood. CDR3 region: CASSYEGRDEQFF. The CDR3 DNA reads as TGTGCCAGCAGTTACGAGGGGCGCGATGAGCAGTTCTTC.